This T cell receptor (beta chain) was obtained from a study of T cell responses to AZD1222 COVID-19 vaccine. Broader study findings: Spike-specific TCR breadth rose after two AZD1222 doses, and depth rose as well. Most donors were white British, females outnumbered males, and clonal diversity was possibly underestimated. Seropositive status at baseline applied to only six AZD1222 recipients.

Clones were read by immunoSEQ multiplex PCR, and TCRdb kept only the in-frame ones, dropping some. The table lists 140,000 to 150,000 clones, approximately 92% of them singletons. As to this clone: Its antigen is currently unknown.

The material was peripheral blood, obtained 28 days after the second AZD1222 dose. This receptor was taken from an adult who received the AZD1222 COVID-19 vaccine.

CDR3 amino acids: CSASAYRDEQPQHF. In nucleotides, the CDR3 is TGCAGTGCTAGTGCTTACAGGGATGAACAGCCCCAGCATTTT. J is TRBJ1-5 and V is TRBV20-1; perhaps TRBD1 as D (6 bases). V gave up 3 bases and J gave up 7 bases, with 16 bases separating them. The CDR3 loop spans 14 amino acids. Germline lookup yields CDR1 DFQATT and CDR2 SNEGSKA (reference sequence).